Listed below are T cell receptor beta chains from one sample, sequenced in a study of control samples from healthy donors and cancer patients. The repertoire was sequenced with immunoSEQ multiplex PCR; TCRdb's copy has only in-frame clones and lacks some. The sample shows roughly 38,000 clones, approximately 82% of them seen only once. What was sequenced was blood. These receptors were taken from a man aged 60 to 75 in good health. Each CDR3 is given with its conserved first and last residue. Each record gives: D gene, CDR3 length, clone size, V gene, J gene, CDR3 DNA, CDR3 protein. D genes are given only for firm matches. Rows may omit the clone size; those that give it use once, few, many or a size class.

>TRBD1|14|.|TRBV7-3|TRBJ1-1
TGTGCCAGCAGCCGGGACAGGGTCAACACTGAAGCTTTCTTT
CASSRDRVNTEAFF
>.|15|.|TRBV6-5|TRBJ1-1
TGTGCCAGCAGTTACGGGGTGCGGAGGAACACTGAAGCTTTCTTT
CASSYGVRRNTEAFF
>.|13|.|TRBV11-2|TRBJ1-4
TGTGCCAGCAGCGTCCTGGGCGCTGAAAAACTGTTTTTT
CASSVLGAEKLFF
>TRBD2|17|.|TRBV4-1|TRBJ2-3
TGCGCCAGCAGCCAGCGAGGGACTAGCGGCCGCACAGATACGCAGTATTTT
CASSQRGTSGRTDTQYF
>.|13|.|TRBV5-4|TRBJ2-1
TGTGCCAGCAGCCTGGACGGACACAATGAGCAGTTCTTC
CASSLDGHNEQFF
>TRBD2|15|.|TRBV7-3|TRBJ2-1
TGTGCCAGCAGGCAAACTAGCGGACCCTACAATGAGCAGTTCTTC
CASRQTSGPYNEQFF
>.|16|.|TRBV7-8|TRBJ2-1
TGTGCCAGCAGCCAAACTAGGATTGGGAGCTACAATGAGCAGTTCTTC
CASSQTRIGSYNEQFF
>.|14|.|TRBV4-3|TRBJ1-1
TGCGCCAGCAGCCAAGATTTGGGTTGGGCTGAAGCTTTCTTT
CASSQDLGWAEAFF
>.|12|.|TRBV6-5|TRBJ2-7
TGTGCCAGCACCTGGACAACCTACGAGCAGTACTTC
CASTWTTYEQYF
>.|11|.|TRBV30|TRBJ1-2
TGTGCGGTGGGAGAAAGATATGGCTACACCTTC
CAVGERYGYTF
>.|14|.|TRBV7-2|TRBJ1-3
TGTGCCAGCAGCTTAGGAGGGGCTGGAAACACCATATATTTT
CASSLGGAGNTIYF
>.|17|.|TRBV18|TRBJ1-1
TGTGCCAGCTCACCTCAGGGGCCGGGCAGGGGATGGACTGAAGCTTTCTTT
CASSPQGPGRGWTEAFF
>.|15|.|TRBV5-1|TRBJ1-1
TGCGCCAGCAGCTTGGAAGGGACGATGAACACTGAAGCTTTCTTT
CASSLEGTMNTEAFF
>.|15|.|TRBV24-1|TRBJ2-1
TGTGCCACCAGTGATTCCGGGGGGCCCTACAATGAGCAGTTCTTC
CATSDSGGPYNEQFF
>.|15|.|TRBV28|TRBJ1-5
TGTGCCAGCAGGATAGCTAAAGGGCAGGAACAGCCCCAGCATTTT
CASRIAKGQEQPQHF
>.|13|.|TRBV29-1|TRBJ2-5
TGCAGCGTCACGACGGGGGGCGTTGGGACCCAGTACTTC
CSVTTGGVGTQYF
>.|14|once|TRBV19|TRBJ1-1
TGTGCCAGTAGTACCGGTGGGGGTACAACTGAAGCTTTCTTT
CASSTGGGTTEAFF
>TRBD1|14|medium-sized|TRBV7-2|TRBJ1-1
TGTGCCAGCAGCTCACAGGGGCAGAACACTGAAGCTTTCTTT
CASSSQGQNTEAFF
>.|15|.|TRBV7-8|TRBJ1-1
TGTGCCAGCAGCGATACAGGGTTTTTAGAGACTGAAGCTTTCTTT
CASSDTGFLETEAFF
>.|13|.|TRBV27|TRBJ1-1
TGTGCCAGCAGTTTTTCATCAAACACTGAAGCTTTCTTT
CASSFSSNTEAFF
>.|17|.|TRBV4-2|TRBJ1-2
TGTGCCAGCAGCCAATCCCTCGGACAACAGGACGACTATGGCTACACCTTC
CASSQSLGQQDDYGYTF
>.|13|.|TRBV5-1|TRBJ2-1
TGCGCCAGCACCATTAGCGGCTACAATGAGCAGTTCTTC
CASTISGYNEQFF
>TRBD2|18|.|TRBV4-2|TRBJ2-1
TGTGCCAGCAGCCAAGATCACCCGGAAATAGCGGGAGGTAATGAGCAGTTCTTC
CASSQDHPEIAGGNEQFF
>.|15|.|TRBV10-1|TRBJ2-2
TGCGCCAGCTCCCGGGACCTTCTTAACACCGGGGAGCTGTTTTTT
CASSRDLLNTGELFF
>TRBD2|15|.|TRBV7-9|TRBJ2-5
TGTGCCAGCAGCTCCGCGGGGGGGCCGGGGGAGACCCAGTACTTC
CASSSAGGPGETQYF
>TRBD1|15|.|TRBV6-4|TRBJ1-2
TGTGCCAGCAGTGACTCGAGGAGGGGGCTCAGTGGCTACACCTTC
CASSDSRRGLSGYTF
>TRBD1|14|.|TRBV2|TRBJ1-5
TGTGCCAGCAGGTTGGACAGGGCTAATCAGCCCCAGCATTTT
CASRLDRANQPQHF
>.|15|.|TRBV5-1|TRBJ1-1
TGCGCCAGCAGCTTGAGCGCGGATTTGAACACTGAAGCTTTCTTT
CASSLSADLNTEAFF
>.|14|.|TRBV6-6|TRBJ2-3
TGTGCCAGCTTAAAAGGGGGAAGTACAGATACGCAGTATTTT
CASLKGGSTDTQYF
>TRBD1|17|.|TRBV6-2/TRBV6-3|TRBJ1-2
TGTGCCAGCAGCCGTACCGGGACAGGGCCCCTTCGAGGCGGCTACACCTTC
CASSRTGTGPLRGGYTF
>.|15|once|TRBV7-9|TRBJ2-3
TGTGCCAGCAGCCGCCCCAGAAGTGATGTAGATACGCAGTATTTT
CASSRPRSDVDTQYF
>.|16|few|TRBV24-1|TRBJ1-5
TGTGCCACCAGTGACTCGCAACAGGGAAACCGTCAGCCCCAGCATTTT
CATSDSQQGNRQPQHF
>TRBD2|16|.|TRBV15|TRBJ2-1
TGTGCCACCAGCAGAGACCTACTAGCGGGAGTGGGTGAGCAGTTCTTC
CATSRDLLAGVGEQFF
>.|13|.|TRBV24-1|TRBJ2-3
TGTGCCACCAGTGAGGCTAGCACAGATACGCAGTATTTT
CATSEASTDTQYF
>.|15|.|TRBV5-4|TRBJ1-1
TGTGCCAGCAGCTTGTCCCTGCTGTCCGCCACTGAAGCTTTCTTT
CASSLSLLSATEAFF
>.|14|.|TRBV5-4|TRBJ2-7
TGTGCCAGCAGCTTGGGCAGAGTAGCCTACGAGCAGTACTTC
CASSLGRVAYEQYF
>.|14|.|TRBV19|TRBJ1-3
TGTGCCAGTAGTCGTAAGTCCTCTGGAAACACCATATATTTT
CASSRKSSGNTIYF
>TRBD1|18|.|TRBV28|TRBJ1-4
TGTGCCAGCAGTTTGACGGGGACAGGGGCAGGGCTTTGGGAAAAACTGTTTTTT
CASSLTGTGAGLWEKLFF
>.|11|.|TRBV12-3/TRBV12-4|TRBJ1-2
TGTGCCAGCAGTTCTAACTATGGCTACACCTTC
CASSSNYGYTF
>.|13|.|TRBV9|TRBJ2-5
TGTGCCAGCAGCGTTGGGCCGCGGGAGACCCAGTACTTC
CASSVGPRETQYF
>TRBD1|16|few|TRBV6-6|TRBJ1-6
TGTGCCAGCAGTTCAGGGGGAGGCTCCTATAATTCACCCCTCCACTTT
CASSSGGGSYNSPLHF
>TRBD1|14|.|TRBV7-2|TRBJ1-2
TGTGCCAGCAGCGCAAGACAGGGGAACTATGGCTACACCTTC
CASSARQGNYGYTF
>TRBD1|14|once|TRBV7-9|TRBJ1-6
TGTGCCAGCAGCCCCTGGACAGGGGGCTCACCCCTCCACTTT
CASSPWTGGSPLHF
>.|11|.|TRBV3-1/TRBV3-2|TRBJ2-5
TGTGCCAGCAGCCTGAAAGAGACCCAGTACTTC
CASSLKETQYF
>.|15|.|TRBV4-3|TRBJ1-5
TGCGCCAGCAGCCGAGTAACAGGGCAGGATCAGCCCCAGCATTTT
CASSRVTGQDQPQHF
>.|14|.|TRBV9|TRBJ1-3
TGTGCCAGCAGCGTAGGTAGCTCTGGAAACACCATATATTTT
CASSVGSSGNTIYF
>.|13|few|TRBV5-1|TRBJ2-7
TGCGCCAGCAGCCCCTCGGGTAACTACGAGCAGTACTTC
CASSPSGNYEQYF
>TRBD1|13|.|TRBV4-3|TRBJ1-4
TGCGCCAGCAGCCCGACAGGGTATGAAAAACTGTTTTTT
CASSPTGYEKLFF
>.|14|.|TRBV9|TRBJ1-3
TGTGCCAGCAGCGTAGATGGTCGAAGAAACACCATATATTTT
CASSVDGRRNTIYF
>.|14|.|TRBV6-5|TRBJ2-7
TGTGCCAGCAGTTTGACAGTAGACTCCTACGAGCAGTACTTC
CASSLTVDSYEQYF
>.|17|.|TRBV6-2/TRBV6-3|TRBJ1-4
TGTGCCAGCAGCTATCGGCGGGGGACACCAACTAATGAAAAACTGTTTTTT
CASSYRRGTPTNEKLFF
>.|14|.|TRBV5-4|TRBJ1-2
TGTGCCACCCAACAGGACCAGCTAGGGTATGGCTACACCTTC
CATQQDQLGYGYTF
>.|15|.|TRBV5-4|TRBJ2-3
TGTGCCAGCAGCGCCGACGGGTATAGCACAGATACGCAGTATTTT
CASSADGYSTDTQYF
>.|13|.|TRBV12-3/TRBV12-4|TRBJ1-1
TGTGCCAGCAGTTTAGCTCTGGTCACTGAAGCTTTCTTT
CASSLALVTEAFF
>.|14|.|TRBV28|TRBJ1-3
TGTGCCAGCAGTGTTCAGGGGCCTGGAAACACCATATATTTT
CASSVQGPGNTIYF
>.|14|.|TRBV7-9|TRBJ1-2
TGTGCCAGCAGCTTAGGACGGGACAACTATGGCTACACCTTC
CASSLGRDNYGYTF
>.|14|few|TRBV28|TRBJ2-1
TGTGCCAGCAGTTTACAAACATACTACAATGAGCAGTTCTTC
CASSLQTYYNEQFF
>TRBD1|16|.|TRBV5-8|TRBJ1-1
TGTGCCAGCAGCTTGGATGGTACACAGGGGAGCACTGAAGCTTTCTTT
CASSLDGTQGSTEAFF
>.|13|.|TRBV6-5|TRBJ1-2
TGTGCCAGCAACCTATGGACATTCGGTGGCTACACCTTC
CASNLWTFGGYTF